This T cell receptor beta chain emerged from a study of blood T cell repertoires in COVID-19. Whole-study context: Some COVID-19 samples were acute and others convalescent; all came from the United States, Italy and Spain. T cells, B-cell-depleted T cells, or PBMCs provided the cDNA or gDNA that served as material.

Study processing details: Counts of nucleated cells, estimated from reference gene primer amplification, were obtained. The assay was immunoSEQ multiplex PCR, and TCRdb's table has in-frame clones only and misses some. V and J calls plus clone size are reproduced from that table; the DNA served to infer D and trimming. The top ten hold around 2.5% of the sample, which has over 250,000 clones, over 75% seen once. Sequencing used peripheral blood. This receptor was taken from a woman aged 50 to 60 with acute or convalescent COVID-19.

CDR3 in DNA: TGTGCCAGCAGCCAAGGGAGGGCGGGAGTGGTCTACGAGCAGTACTTC. It specifies CASSQGRAGVVYEQYF. The rearrangement links TRBV3-1 (or the pseudogene TRBV3-2) to TRBJ2-7, with 7 bases aligning to TRBD2. Germline V lookup: CDR1 LGHDT, CDR2 YNNKEL (reference sequence). This CDR3 region has 16 residues. V gave up 1 base and J gave up 3 bases; unmatched junction bases: 9.